A selection of T cell receptor beta chains follows, all from one sample in a study of blood T cell repertoires in COVID-19. Using immunoSEQ multiplex PCR, the repertoire was profiled, and TCRdb retains in-frame clones only, with some absent. The profile covers under 250,000 clones, with more than 75% appearing a single time and approximately 5.6% taken by the ten largest. Material for sequencing was peripheral blood. The receptors here all came from a woman between 65 and 79 years old with COVID-19, enrolled during active disease. The CDR3 runs from the conserved cysteine through the conserved F or W. The order of the fields is J gene, V gene, CDR3 protein.

>TRBJ1-5|TRBV6-4
CASSESGGQPQHF
>TRBJ1-1|TRBV27
CASNFLGQGQTEAFF
>TRBJ2-7|TRBV27
CASSYGGTYEQYF
>TRBJ2-1|TRBV6-2/TRBV6-3
CASSPGGLAGNEQFF
>TRBJ2-2|TRBV11-3
CASSTRQGTELFF
>TRBJ1-1|TRBV13
CASSSGGKAEAFF
>TRBJ1-1|TRBV10-3
CAIWTDRGVAEAFF
>TRBJ1-2|TRBV28
CASSVGQNYGYTF
>TRBJ2-6|TRBV5-1
CASRNPGSGANVLTF
>TRBJ2-5|TRBV7-9
CASSLEGAKTQYF
>TRBJ2-1|TRBV5-4
CASSSSTSGTNEQFF
>TRBJ2-1|TRBV18
CASSPWRGGNYNEQFF
>TRBJ1-2|TRBV28
CASSLRDRVGGYTF
>TRBJ1-6|TRBV6-5
CASRRTGVENSPLHF
>TRBJ1-1|TRBV7-9
CASSSFALNTEAFF
>TRBJ1-5|TRBV7-8
CASTRSPGSENQPQHF
>TRBJ2-7|TRBV7-9
CASSAGDTSSYEQYF
>TRBJ2-2|TRBV5-1
CASSSQQGASGELFF
>TRBJ2-5|TRBV28
CASSPTRHSSGRAGKTQYF
>TRBJ2-3|TRBV5-1
CASGPSGQGATDTQYF
>TRBJ1-1|TRBV27
CASRWGQNTEAFF
>TRBJ2-7|TRBV4-3
CASSQDLSASSYEQYF
>TRBJ2-1|TRBV19
CASSIYTTSGTGEQFF
>TRBJ2-1|TRBV28
CASSLALRGQQFF
>TRBJ2-5|TRBV10-3
CAISESGTSGKETQYF
>TRBJ1-1|TRBV12-5
CASAFREDTEAFF
>TRBJ1-1|TRBV19
CASSFRQGTEAFF
>TRBJ1-5|TRBV28
CASSLGQGMGNQPQHF
>TRBJ2-3|TRBV9
CASSPGVLTDTQYF
>TRBJ1-3|TRBV10-3
CAISDDGTGRNTIYF
>TRBJ1-6|TRBV5-1
CASTDTDGSPLHF
>TRBJ1-4|TRBV27
CASRMTATNEKLFF
>TRBJ2-7|TRBV29-1
CSVGLENYEQYF
>TRBJ2-2|TRBV12-3/TRBV12-4
CASRPQVFGELFF
>TRBJ2-3|TRBV2
CASRDRDTTDTQYF
>TRBJ2-6|TRBV9
CASSARRTQIGPGANVLTF